The 22 T cell receptor beta chains below come from one sample, sequenced in a study of blood T cell repertoires in COVID-19. Some clones are missing from TCRdb's copy, which holds only in-frame ones; the method was immunoSEQ multiplex PCR. The sample yields 130,000 to 150,000 clones, 80% to 90% seen once. The sample taken for sequencing was peripheral blood. Receptors originate from a woman aged 45-60 years with active or convalescent COVID-19.

The genes are TRBV7-9 and TRBJ2-2; 12 bases map to TRBD2. CDR1 is SEHNR and CDR2 is FQNEAQ in the germline V gene (reference sequence). The V gene end was trimmed by 5 bases and the J gene end by 6 bases; junction bases not matched to a gene: 4. The CDR3 consists of 15 residues. The CDR3 sequence: CASSPASGRAGELFF. For the CDR3, the DNA is TGTGCCAGCAGCCCCGCTAGCGGGAGGGCCGGGGAGCTGTTTTTT. Full variable domain (outside the CDR3, taken from reference TRBV7-9 and TRBJ2-2): DTGVSQNPRHKITKRGQNVTFRCDPISEHNRLYWYRQTLGQGPEFLTYFQNEAQLEKSRLLSDRFSAERPKGSFSTLEIQRTEQGDSAMYLCASSPASGRAGELFFGEGSRLTVL.

The rearrangement joins TRBV4-1 to TRBJ2-2, with D perhaps matching TRBD2 (5 bases). The V gene lost 2 bases and the J gene lost 6 bases, with 10 bases spanning the gap. The CDR3 has 14 residues. Germline values: CDR1 MGHRA, CDR2 YSYEKL. DNA for the CDR3: TGCGCCAGCAGCCAAACGAGGGCCCCCGGGGAGCTGTTTTTT. Translated, it gives CASSQTRAPGELFF.

The genes are TRBV7-2 and TRBJ2-7; 13 bases match TRBD2. V was pared by 8 bases and J by 0 bases, with 10 bases of the junction left unmatched. CDR1 and CDR2 (germline): SGHTA, FQGNSA. The CDR3 runs to 17 residues. The chain's CDR3 is CASGKTSGRIYSYEQYF. The DNA of the CDR3 is TGTGCCAGCGGCAAGACTAGCGGGAGGATATACTCCTACGAGCAGTACTTC.

V and J are TRBV27 and TRBJ2-1; perhaps TRBD1 as D (6 bases). The germline gives CDR1 MNHEY, CDR2 SMNVEV (reference sequence). The CDR3 runs to 13 residues. V was pared by 2 bases and J by 7 bases, with 9 bases between. The CDR3 sequence is CASSLARGNEQFF. The CDR3 DNA reads TGTGCCAGCAGTTTAGCCAGGGGAAATGAGCAGTTCTTC.

Only one count was recorded for this clone. This chain links TRBV2 with TRBJ1-5, with 7 bases matching TRBD1. Germline V gene lookup returns CDR1 SNHLY and CDR2 FYNNEI. The CDR3 spans 14 residues. With V trimmed by 5 bases and J by 7 bases, 8 bases remained unmatched. The DNA of the CDR3 is TGTGCCAGCAGTCCCAGACAGGGAGGACAGCCCCAGCATTTT. Its translation is CASSPRQGGQPQHF.

In its sample, this clone was seen once. The rearrangement links TRBV19 to TRBJ1-2; TRBD1 agrees at 7 bases. The CDR3 contains 16 residues. V shed 6 bases and J 5 bases; nucleotides not matched to a gene: 15. CDR1 and CDR2 from the germline V gene are LNHDA and SQIVND (reference sequence). The CDR3 region has the DNA TGTGCCAGTAGCAAGACGACAGGGTACCAGAATTATGGCTACACCTTC. Its translation: CASSKTTGYQNYGYTF.

The chain has TRBV3-1 (or the pseudogene TRBV3-2) and TRBJ2-1, with a possible D match to TRBD2 (6 bases). CDR1 and CDR2 from the germline V gene are LGHDT and YNNKEL (reference sequence). Trimming took off 0 bases at V and 0 bases at J, with 18 bases between the two ends. The CDR3 runs 19 residues. The CDR3 loop reads CASSQEDYPTYYSYNEQFF. The CDR3 region has the DNA TGTGCCAGCAGCCAAGAGGACTACCCAACTTACTACTCCTACAATGAGCAGTTCTTC.

The V and J genes are TRBV5-4 and TRBJ2-7; possible D gene TRBD2, 6 bases. V lost 4 bases, J lost 7 bases, and 18 bases lay in between. The CDR3 contains 14 residues. The germline V gene has CDR1 SGHNT and CDR2 YYREEE (reference sequence). CDR3 DNA: TGTGCCAGCAGCGAAACCGGACTGGAGGGGGAGCAGTACTTC. It is translated as CASSETGLEGEQYF.

The chain couples TRBV5-4 to TRBJ2-5; the match to TRBD1 covers 8 bases. Germline CDR1 SGHNT, CDR2 YYREEE (reference sequence). V was clipped by 4 bases and J by 4 bases; unmatched bases: 12. The CDR3 consists of 16 residues. The CDR3, as DNA: TGTGCCAGCAGCCCCCGGCCTACAGGGGGTGGAGAGACCCAGTACTTC. Amino acids: CASSPRPTGGGETQYF.

The V gene is TRBV7-2, the J gene TRBJ1-1; D ambiguous. This CDR3 comprises 14 residues. The V and J ends lost 2 bases and 0 bases respectively, with 7 bases between them. CDR1 and CDR2 from the germline V gene are SGHTA and FQGNSA. CDR3 amino acids: CASSLLGVNTEAFF. For the CDR3, the DNA is TGTGCCAGCAGCTTATTGGGCGTGAACACTGAAGCTTTCTTT.

V usage is TRBV21-1 and J usage is TRBJ2-2; no DNA check was done on the table's D call, TRBD2. TRBV21-1 is given as a pseudogene. This CDR3 has 19 amino acids. The CDR3 region is CASSKNSGTSRLHTGELFF. CDR3 in DNA: TGTGCCAGCAGCAAGAATTCCGGGACTAGCCGACTCCACACCGGGGAGCTGTTTTTT.

This clone appeared a few times. The rearrangement joins TRBV3-1 (or the pseudogene TRBV3-2) to TRBJ2-7, with 7 bases identical to TRBD2. CDR1 and CDR2 (germline): LGHDT, YNNKEL (reference sequence). This CDR3 has 18 amino acids. V dropped 0 bases and J dropped 0; count of bases not matched to a gene: 11. The CDR3 region has the DNA TGTGCCAGCAGCCAAGATCAAATGACTAGCCTATCCTCCTACGAGCAGTACTTC. Its protein is CASSQDQMTSLSSYEQYF.

The chain combines TRBV6-5 with TRBJ2-1, with TRBD2 matching 11 bases. This CDR3 has 14 amino acids. J gave up 8 bases and V 7 bases, and 7 bases lay outside the gene matches. Germline V lookup: CDR1 MNHEY, CDR2 SVGAGI. The CDR3 DNA is TGTGCCAGCACCTTAGCGGGGGGGCTAGATGAGCAGTTCTTC. It translates to CASTLAGGLDEQFF.

The gene calls are TRBV28 and TRBJ2-7; tentatively, D is TRBD1 (5 bases). Trimming shortened V by 1 base and J by 6 bases, and 10 bases separated the two germline ends. The CDR3 totals 13 residues. From germline, CDR1 is MDHEN and CDR2 SYDVKM. This CDR3 is CASSLLKQGEQYF. DNA for the CDR3: TGTGCCAGCAGTTTATTAAAGCAGGGCGAGCAGTACTTC.

This clone was seen just once. This rearrangement joins TRBV18 to TRBJ2-5; the D gene is possibly TRBD1 (6 bases). The CDR3 is 11 amino acids. Germline loops: CDR1 KGHSH, CDR2 LQKENI. Between the trimmed V and J ends, which lost 6 bases and 10 bases, there was a span of 12 bases. CDR3 amino acids: CASSQQGNQYF. The DNA for the CDR3 is TGTGCCAGCTCGCAACAGGGAAACCAGTACTTC. Together with reference TRBV18 and TRBJ2-5, the CDR3 gives the full variable domain: NAGVMQNPRHLVRRRGQEARLRCSPMKGHSHVYWYRQLPEEGLKFMVYLQKENIIDESGMPKERFSAEFPKEGPSILRIQQVVRGDSAAYFCASSQQGNQYFGPGTRLLVL.

The chain has TRBV19 and TRBJ2-5, with TRBD2 identical over 11 bases. This CDR3 region has 16 residues. After removal of 6 bases from V and 4 bases from J, the junction contained 10 bases not matched to a gene. In germline, CDR1 is LNHDA, CDR2 SQIVND (reference sequence). The CDR3 loop reads CASSTTSGSGAETQYF. The CDR3 DNA reads as TGTGCCAGTAGCACTACTAGCGGGAGTGGGGCAGAGACCCAGTACTTC.

The genes are TRBV6-2 or TRBV6-3 and TRBJ1-1; 7 positions agree with TRBD1. V lost 4 bases to trimming and J lost 5 bases; unmatched junction nucleotides: 10. CDR3 length: 15 residues. Germline V CDR1 and CDR2: MNHEY, SVGEGT. The CDR3 DNA reads as TGTGCCAGCAGTTTCCCGGACAGGACGGGGACTGAAGCTTTCTTT. Its protein product is CASSFPDRTGTEAFF.

This chain links TRBV11-3 with TRBJ1-2; D call uncertain. This CDR3 has 18 amino acids. CDR1 is SGHNT, CDR2 YENEEA, per germline. The V end lost 1 base, the J end lost 1 base, and 19 bases lay between the germline ends. The CDR3 nucleotides read TGTGCCAGCAGCTTAGCGGTAGGCCGAGGATGGATTAACTATGGCTACACCTTC. Translated, it gives CASSLAVGRGWINYGYTF.

The genes are TRBV5-1 and TRBJ2-3; no definite D call. The CDR3 is 16 amino acids. Trimming removed 0 bases from V and 6 bases from J, with 17 bases in between. Germline V CDR1 and CDR2: SGHRS, YFSETQ. CDR3 sequence reads: CASSLGPTPKRDTQYF. CDR3 in DNA: TGCGCCAGCAGCTTGGGCCCTACACCGAAGAGGGATACGCAGTATTTT.

The chain employs TRBV30 and TRBJ1-1; the D is unclear. Per the germline V gene, CDR1 is GTSNPN and CDR2 is SVGIG (reference sequence). The V and J ends lost 0 bases and 4 bases respectively, with 21 bases between them. The CDR3 totals 17 residues. In DNA, the CDR3 is TGTGCCTGGAGTGTTAATGTAATGAGGGCCTCTGGCACTGAAGCTTTCTTT. It is translated as CAWSVNVMRASGTEAFF.

V and J are TRBV10-3 and TRBJ1-6, with D maybe TRBD1 (6 bases). V lost 8 bases, J lost 7 bases, and 18 bases lay in between. The length of the CDR3 is 15 residues. Germline V lookup: CDR1 ENHRY, CDR2 SYGVKD. The DNA of the CDR3 is TGTGCCATCTCCCCGGGGGAGGGGGTAAATTCACCCCTCCACTTT. Translation: CAISPGEGVNSPLHF.

The V and J genes are TRBV30 and TRBJ2-7; 9 nucleotides match TRBD2. The CDR3 totals 16 residues. With 3 bases clipped from V and 8 bases from J, the junction kept 17 bases outside the gene matches. In germline, CDR1 is GTSNPN, CDR2 SVGIG (reference sequence). The CDR3 loop is CAWSPFGASGILKQYF. DNA for the CDR3: TGTGCCTGGAGCCCCTTCGGGGCTAGCGGGATTTTGAAGCAGTACTTC.